The next 10 T cell receptor beta chains were all read from a single sample in a study of shared clonotypes between healthy human individuals. Method: immunoSEQ multiplex PCR; TCRdb's copy keeps in-frame clones and lacks some. The sample contains 2 million to 2.5 million clones, more than 80% of which appear only once. The specimen sequenced was naive CD4+ T cells from PBMCs. Subset denoted: CD45RA+ positively selected. The source is a man aged 18 to 35 in good health. Some clones in this sample may be carry-over from other donors' samples.

J is TRBJ2-7 and V is TRBV5-6; D is unresolved. Germline CDR1 and CDR2: SGHDT and YYEEEE. V lost 2 bases to trimming and J lost 0 bases, with 12 bases between them. This CDR3 is 15 amino acids long. The CDR3 here is CASSFRYASSYEQYF. In nucleotides, the CDR3 is TGTGCCAGCAGCTTTAGATACGCCTCCTCCTACGAGCAGTACTTC.

The J gene is TRBJ1-5, the V gene TRBV27, with unresolved D. The CDR3 is made up of 15 amino acids. Germline V gives CDR1 MNHEY, CDR2 SMNVEV (reference sequence). V gave up 2 bases and J gave up 7 bases, with 15 bases separating them. CDR3 sequence reads: CASSLTISPAQPQHF. CDR3 nucleotides: TGTGCCAGCAGTTTAACAATTTCGCCGGCCCAGCCCCAGCATTTT.

The J gene is TRBJ1-2, the V gene TRBV6-4; D gene uncertain. CDR3 size: 12 residues. Germline V CDR1 and CDR2: MRHNA, SNTAGT. V dropped 5 bases and J dropped 5 bases, with 9 bases sitting between them. CDR3 in DNA: TGTGCCAGCAGTAGTACGCGATATGGCTACACCTTC. Its protein product is CASSSTRYGYTF.

The chain carries TRBV15 and TRBJ2-6; TRBD2 is a possible D gene (5 bases). Trimming removed 0 bases at V and 1 base at J, with 7 bases between. CDR3 size: 16 residues. Looked up from germline, CDR1 is LNHNV and CDR2 is YYDKDF (reference sequence). As DNA, the CDR3 is TGTGCCACCAGCAGAGATTGGAGGTCTGGGGCCAACGTCCTGACTTTC. It codes for CATSRDWRSGANVLTF.

V and J are TRBV27 and TRBJ1-3; TRBD1 might be the D (6 bases). V lost 0 bases to trimming and J lost 0 bases, with 12 bases between them. Germline V gene lookup returns CDR1 MNHEY and CDR2 SMNVEV (reference sequence). This CDR3 spans 17 amino acids. In nucleotides, the CDR3 is TGTGCCAGCAGTTTATCGCGGGGGGCCAGCTCTGGAAACACCATATATTTT. It codes for CASSLSRGASSGNTIYF.

The V call is TRBV12-5, the J call TRBJ1-2; D is undetermined. The CDR3 is 13 residues long. Germline CDR1 reads LGHNT; CDR2 reads FRNRAP. Trimming took 7 bases from V and 7 from J, leaving 16 bases between them. CDR3 amino acids: CASAAGQWSGYTF. In nucleotides, the CDR3 is TGTGCTAGTGCGGCGGGCCAGTGGAGTGGCTACACCTTC.

The chain joins TRBV29-1 to TRBJ2-7; D is ambiguous. V lost 4 bases and J lost 1, with 20 bases in between. The CDR3 contains 16 residues. CDR1 SQVTM and CDR2 ANQGSEA come from the germline V gene. The CDR3 loop reads CSVVLGPGRLSYEQYF. CDR3 bases: TGCAGCGTTGTGCTTGGGCCAGGTAGACTTTCCTACGAGCAGTACTTC.

This clone was counted between two and nine times. This sample also contains other DNA sequences that code for the same CDR3. V and J are TRBV5-1 and TRBJ2-7, with 10 bases aligning to TRBD1. The ends lost 2 bases at V and 2 bases at J; junction bases unmatched: 1. The germline V gene encodes CDR1 SGHRS and CDR2 YFSETQ. CDR3 length: 14 amino acids. CDR3 bases: TGCGCCAGCAGCTTCGGGACAGGGGCCTACGAGCAGTACTTC. This sequence encodes CASSFGTGAYEQYF. The variable domain in full, completed from reference TRBV5-1 and TRBJ2-7, reads KAGVTQTPRYLIKTRGQQVTLSCSPISGHRSVSWYQQTPGQGLQFLFEYFSETQRNKGNFPGRFSGRQFSNSRSEMNVSTLELGDSALYLCASSFGTGAYEQYFGPGTRLTVT.

The rearrangement joins TRBV6-4 to TRBJ2-1, with 8 bases matching TRBD2. Germline CDR1 is MRHNA and CDR2 is SNTAGT. The CDR3 has 13 amino acids. V gave up 3 bases and J gave up 15 bases; unmatched junction bases: 10. CDR3: CASSESPGLVLFF. As DNA, the CDR3 is TGTGCCAGCAGTGAGTCTCCGGGACTAGTGCTGTTCTTC.

The chain employs TRBV6-1 and TRBJ2-7; D ambiguous. The ends were cut back, 0 bases at V and 3 bases at J, with 3 bases in the middle. Germline-derived CDR1 and CDR2 are MNHNS and SASEGT. The CDR3 has 12 residues. CDR3 sequence reads: CASSEADYEQYF. For the CDR3, the DNA is TGTGCCAGCAGTGAAGCCGACTACGAGCAGTACTTC.